The 23 T cell receptor beta chains below were found in one sample sequenced in a study of chemoradiotherapy in HPV16-positive cancers. TCRdb's copy holds only in-frame clones and misses some; the assay was immunoSEQ multiplex PCR. The table shows over 10,000 clones, with nearly 90% occurring only once. The sample in question was blood, obtained from a patient who underwent chemoradiotherapy. All receptors come from a human donor with HPV-associated anogenital cancer.

CDR3 loop: CASSASRGGQGVSGANVLTF. Here the CDR3 DNA reads TGCGCCAGCAGCGCCAGTCGGGGAGGACAGGGGGTCTCTGGGGCCAACGTCCTGACTTTC. The chain couples TRBV5-1 to TRBJ2-6; 10 bases are a match to TRBD1. This CDR3 region has 20 residues. J gave up 0 bases and V 4 bases, and 13 bases lay outside the gene matches. The germline V gene has CDR1 SGHRS and CDR2 YFSETQ.

This clone occurred once. V usage is TRBV11-2 and J usage is TRBJ2-7, with D uncertain. The ends were cut back, 4 bases at V and 2 bases at J, with 15 bases in the middle. Germline values: CDR1 SGHAT, CDR2 FQNNGV. This CDR3 has 15 residues. CDR3 region: CASSYVFELTYEQYF. CDR3 bases: TGTGCCAGCAGCTATGTTTTTGAATTGACCTACGAGCAGTACTTC. Full variable domain (outside the CDR3, taken from reference TRBV11-2 and TRBJ2-7): EAGVAQSPRYKIIEKRQSVAFWCNPISGHATLYWYQQILGQGPKLLIQFQNNGVVDDSQLPKDRFSAERLKGVDSTLKIQPAKLEDSAVYLCASSYVFELTYEQYFGPGTRLTVT.

In this sample, this clone turned up once. The CDR3 protein is CATSRVASGPYNEQFF. The CDR3 DNA reads as TGTGCCACCAGCAGAGTGGCTAGCGGGCCATACAATGAGCAGTTCTTC. The chain employs TRBV15 and TRBJ2-1, with 8 bases aligning to TRBD2. J lost 4 bases, V lost 1 base, and 6 bases had no gene match. The CDR3 is 16 amino acids. In germline, CDR1 is LNHNV, CDR2 YYDKDF (reference sequence).

The V gene is TRBV7-2, the J gene TRBJ2-5, with D perhaps TRBD2 (5 bases). The CDR3 length is 15 residues. With 3 bases removed from V and 2 bases from J, the gap between germline ends came to 13 bases. The germline V gene encodes CDR1 SGHTA and CDR2 FQGNSA. CDR3 region: CASSLYRGPQETQYF. The CDR3 coding sequence is TGTGCCAGCAGCTTGTATCGCGGGCCTCAAGAGACCCAGTACTTC.

V is TRBV2 and J is TRBJ2-7; D unresolved. Trimming shortened V by 3 bases and J by 4 bases, and 16 bases separated the two germline ends. The CDR3 has 15 amino acids. CDR1 is SNHLY and CDR2 is FYNNEI in the germline V gene. For the CDR3, the DNA is TGTGCCAGCAGTGATCGGCAGGCCAGTCCGTACGAGCAGTACTTC. It yields the protein CASSDRQASPYEQYF.

The rearrangement links TRBV2 to TRBJ2-1, with a possible D match to TRBD1 (6 bases). CDR1 SNHLY and CDR2 FYNNEI come from the germline V gene. V gave up 7 bases and J gave up 0 bases, with 13 bases separating them. This CDR3 has 15 amino acids. The CDR3 nucleotides read TGTGCCAGCATCCGGACAGAGAACTCCTACAATGAGCAGTTCTTC. It specifies CASIRTENSYNEQFF.

This chain links TRBV5-1 with TRBJ1-1; D is undetermined. V gave up 4 bases and J gave up 4 bases, with 8 bases separating them. This CDR3 comprises 12 residues. Germline CDR1 SGHRS, CDR2 YFSETQ. CDR3 DNA: TGCGCCAGCAGCCCCCCGGGCACTGAAGCTTTCTTT. This codes for CASSPPGTEAFF.

This clone came up once. The rearrangement links TRBV15 to TRBJ2-7; D is perhaps TRBD2 (6 bases). CDR1 LNHNV and CDR2 YYDKDF come from the germline V gene (reference sequence). V lost 1 base to trimming and J lost 5 bases, with 15 bases between them. The CDR3 runs to 15 residues. The CDR3 bases are TGTGCCACCAGCAGAGCCACAGGTCCGGGGGACGAGCAGTACTTC. Encoded protein: CATSRATGPGDEQYF.

The V and J genes are TRBV7-2 and TRBJ2-7; no clear D. The V end lost 5 bases, the J end lost 6 bases, and 14 bases lay between the germline ends. The CDR3 contains 13 residues. Germline values: CDR1 SGHTA, CDR2 FQGNSA. The CDR3 protein is CASSKSLAGEQYF. The DNA of the CDR3 is TGTGCCAGCAGCAAGTCCTTGGCTGGCGAGCAGTACTTC. Full variable domain (outside the CDR3, taken from reference TRBV7-2 and TRBJ2-7): GAGVSQSPSNKVTEKGKDVELRCDPISGHTALYWYRQSLGQGLEFLIYFQGNSAPDKSGLPSDRFSAERTGGSVSTLTIQRTQQEDSAVYLCASSKSLAGEQYFGPGTRLTVT.

This rearrangement joins TRBV12-5 to TRBJ2-5, with TRBD2 matching over 8 bases. Unmatched junction bases numbered 8, after V lost 0 bases and J lost 5 bases. The CDR3 spans 16 residues. Per germline, CDR1 LGHNT and CDR2 FRNRAP. The CDR3 region has the DNA TGTGCTAGTGGTTTGGTAGTGGCGGGGGGCGCGGAGACCCAGTACTTC. This codes for CASGLVVAGGAETQYF.

This chain joins TRBV7-2 and TRBJ1-2; 8 bases fit TRBD1. The CDR3 loop spans 15 amino acids. CDR1 is SGHTA, CDR2 FQGNSA, per germline. The ends lost 1 base at V and 4 bases at J; junction bases unmatched: 5. CDR3 sequence (DNA): TGTGCCAGCAGCTTAGATGGGACAGGTCCCTATGGCTACACCTTC. Its protein product is CASSLDGTGPYGYTF.

The rearrangement links TRBV25-1 to TRBJ1-2; D gene uncertain. This CDR3 is 13 amino acids long. The V gene lost 2 bases and the J gene lost 6 bases, with 10 bases spanning the gap. Germline CDR1 MGHDK, CDR2 SYGVNS. The CDR3 loop is CASSERQVDGYTF. The CDR3, as DNA: TGTGCCAGCAGTGAACGGCAGGTAGATGGCTACACCTTC.

The rearrangement links TRBV19 to TRBJ2-1; D possibly matches TRBD1 or TRBD2 (5 bases each). Trimming left V 5 bases short and J 10 bases short, with 9 bases between. Germline lookup yields CDR1 LNHDA and CDR2 SQIVND (reference sequence). The CDR3 runs 11 residues. CDR3 DNA sequence: TGTGCCAGTAGTTTCGGGACCGAGCAGTTCTTC. Protein: CASSFGTEQFF.

The rearrangement links TRBV19 to TRBJ2-1; D not certain. Trimming took off 5 bases at V and 0 bases at J, with 11 bases between the two ends. This CDR3 has 15 residues. The germline CDR1 and CDR2 sequences are LNHDA and SQIVND (reference sequence). The CDR3 DNA reads TGTGCCAGTAGTGGTTGGCACGGCTCCTACAATGAGCAGTTCTTC. Translating gives CASSGWHGSYNEQFF.

This chain uses TRBV5-1 with TRBJ2-7; 7 positions agree with TRBD2. This CDR3 region has 13 residues. Losses at the gene ends were 9 bases for V and 5 bases for J; bases not matched to a gene: 11. Per the germline V gene, CDR1 is SGHRS and CDR2 is YFSETQ. CDR3 residues: CATPRGWCHEQYF. In DNA form, the CDR3 reads TGCGCCACCCCGCGGGGGTGGTGCCACGAGCAGTACTTC.

V usage is TRBV6-6 and J usage is TRBJ1-2; 12 bases are shared with TRBD1. The CDR3 is 15 residues long. Trimming cost V 4 bases and J 6 bases; bases outside gene matches: 6. Germline V gene lookup returns CDR1 MNHNY and CDR2 SVGAGI (reference sequence). CDR3 nucleotides: TGTGCCAGCAGTTCCCCCGGGACAGGGGGCGATGGCTACACCTTC. Its protein is CASSSPGTGGDGYTF.

The V call is TRBV19, the J call TRBJ1-3, with D possibly TRBD1 on 5 matching bases. The CDR3 covers 14 residues. The V end lost 3 bases, the J end lost 2 bases, and 8 bases lay between the germline ends. The germline gives CDR1 LNHDA, CDR2 SQIVND (reference sequence). The CDR3 region has the DNA TGTGCCAGTAGTATCGGAGGGGCTGGAAACACCATATATTTT. This codes for CASSIGGAGNTIYF.

The V call is TRBV4-3, the J call TRBJ1-1; D is unresolved. With 1 base removed from V and 2 bases from J, the gap between germline ends came to 14 bases. From germline, CDR1 is LGHNA and CDR2 YSLEER. CDR3 length: 16 residues. This chain's CDR3 is CASSQAREAQNTEAFF. The CDR3 bases are TGCGCCAGCAGCCAAGCCCGAGAGGCCCAAAACACTGAAGCTTTCTTT.

The genes are TRBV4-3 and TRBJ2-3; D not resolved. The V end was cut by 0 bases, the J end by 5 bases, with 15 bases between. Germline V gene data show CDR1 as LGHNA and CDR2 as YSLEER. This CDR3 is 16 amino acids long. The CDR3 loop is CASSQDWALARDTQYF. CDR3 nucleotides: TGCGCCAGCAGCCAAGATTGGGCTCTGGCCAGAGATACGCAGTATTTT.

The rearrangement uses TRBV19 and TRBJ2-1; D tentatively fits TRBD1 or TRBD2 (6 bases each). The CDR3 consists of 14 residues. V dropped 2 bases and J dropped 6 bases, with 11 bases sitting between them. Germline CDR1 LNHDA, CDR2 SQIVND (reference sequence). For the CDR3, the DNA is TGTGCCAGTAGTATAAGGGGGGCGGGCAATGAGCAGTTCTTC. Protein sequence: CASSIRGAGNEQFF.

The chain recombines TRBV2 with TRBJ1-6; 9 positions match TRBD1. Looked up from germline, CDR1 is SNHLY and CDR2 is FYNNEI. The trim removed 8 bases at V and 8 bases at J, leaving 4 bases unmatched. CDR3 size: 13 residues. CDR3 protein: CASERTGDSPLHF. The CDR3 DNA reads TGTGCCAGCGAGAGGACAGGGGATTCACCCCTCCACTTT.

The rearrangement links TRBV20-1 to TRBJ2-7; D is possibly TRBD1 or TRBD2 (5 bases each). The germline V gene has CDR1 DFQATT and CDR2 SNEGSKA (reference sequence). The length of the CDR3 is 11 residues. V was trimmed by 6 bases and J by 2 bases, leaving 8 bases between them. The CDR3 protein is CSATGPYEQYF. The DNA of the CDR3 is TGCAGTGCCACGGGACCCTACGAGCAGTACTTC.

The V call is TRBV28, the J call TRBJ2-1; D perhaps matches TRBD1 (6 bases). The length of the CDR3 is 12 residues. Germline lookup yields CDR1 MDHEN and CDR2 SYDVKM. V was shortened by 6 bases and J by 9 bases, with 12 bases between the two germline ends. CDR3 protein: CASRPTGREQFF. The CDR3 nucleotides read TGTGCCAGCAGGCCTACAGGGCGTGAGCAGTTCTTC.